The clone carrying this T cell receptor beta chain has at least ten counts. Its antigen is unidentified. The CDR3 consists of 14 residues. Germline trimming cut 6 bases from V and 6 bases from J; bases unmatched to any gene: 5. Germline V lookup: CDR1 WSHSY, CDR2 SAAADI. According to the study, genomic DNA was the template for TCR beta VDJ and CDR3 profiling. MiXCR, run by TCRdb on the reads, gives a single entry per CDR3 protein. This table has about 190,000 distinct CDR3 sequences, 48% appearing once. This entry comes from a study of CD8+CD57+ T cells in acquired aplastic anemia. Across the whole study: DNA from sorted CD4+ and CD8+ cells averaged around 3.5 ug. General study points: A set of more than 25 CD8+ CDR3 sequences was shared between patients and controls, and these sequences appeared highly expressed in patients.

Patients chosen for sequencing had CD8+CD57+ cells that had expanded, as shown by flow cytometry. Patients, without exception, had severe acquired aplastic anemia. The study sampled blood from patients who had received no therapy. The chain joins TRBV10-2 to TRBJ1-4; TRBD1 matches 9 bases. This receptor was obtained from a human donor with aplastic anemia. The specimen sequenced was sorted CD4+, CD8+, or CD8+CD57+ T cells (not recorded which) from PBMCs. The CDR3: CASSFTGGDEKLFF. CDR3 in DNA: TGCGCCAGCAGCTTCACAGGGGGCGATGAAAAACTGTTTTTT.